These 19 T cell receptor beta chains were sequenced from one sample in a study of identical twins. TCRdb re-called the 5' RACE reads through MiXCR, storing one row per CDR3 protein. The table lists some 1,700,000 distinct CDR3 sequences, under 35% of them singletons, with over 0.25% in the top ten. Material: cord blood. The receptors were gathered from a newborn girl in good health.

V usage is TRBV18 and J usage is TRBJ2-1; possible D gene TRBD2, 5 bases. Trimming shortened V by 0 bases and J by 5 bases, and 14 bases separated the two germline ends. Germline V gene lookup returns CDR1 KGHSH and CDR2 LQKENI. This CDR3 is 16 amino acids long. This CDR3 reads CASSPPLAYSDNEQFF. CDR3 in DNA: TGTGCCAGCTCACCACCCCTAGCATATTCCGACAATGAGCAGTTCTTC. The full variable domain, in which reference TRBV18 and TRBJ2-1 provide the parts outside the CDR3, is NAGVMQNPRHLVRRRGQEARLRCSPMKGHSHVYWYRQLPEEGLKFMVYLQKENIIDESGMPKERFSAEFPKEGPSILRIQQVVRGDSAAYFCASSPPLAYSDNEQFFGPGTRLTVL.

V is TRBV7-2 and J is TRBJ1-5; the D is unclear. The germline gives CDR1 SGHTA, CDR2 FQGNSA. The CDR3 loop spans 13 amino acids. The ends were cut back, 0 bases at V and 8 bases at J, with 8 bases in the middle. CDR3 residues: CASSLAEREPQHF. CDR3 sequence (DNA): TGTGCCAGCAGCTTAGCGGAGAGGGAGCCCCAGCATTTT.

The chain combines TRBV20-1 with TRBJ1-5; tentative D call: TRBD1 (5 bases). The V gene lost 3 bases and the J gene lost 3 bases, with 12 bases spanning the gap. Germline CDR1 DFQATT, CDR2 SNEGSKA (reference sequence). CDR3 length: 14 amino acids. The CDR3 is CSARGYRLNQPQHF. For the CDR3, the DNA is TGCAGTGCTAGGGGGTACAGGCTCAATCAGCCCCAGCATTTT.

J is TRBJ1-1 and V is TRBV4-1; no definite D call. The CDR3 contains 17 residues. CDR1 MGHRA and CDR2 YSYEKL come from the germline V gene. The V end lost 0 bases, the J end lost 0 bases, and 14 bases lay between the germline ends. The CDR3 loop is CASSQDPRRVMNTEAFF. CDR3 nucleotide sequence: TGCGCCAGCAGCCAAGACCCCCGGCGGGTCATGAACACTGAAGCTTTCTTT.

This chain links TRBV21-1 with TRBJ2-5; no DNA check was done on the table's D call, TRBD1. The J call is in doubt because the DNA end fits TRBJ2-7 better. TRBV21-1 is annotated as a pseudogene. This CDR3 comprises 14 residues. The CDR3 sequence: CASSKRGQAYEQYF. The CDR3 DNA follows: TGTGCCAGCAGCAAAAGGGGACAGGCGTACGAGCAGTACTTC.

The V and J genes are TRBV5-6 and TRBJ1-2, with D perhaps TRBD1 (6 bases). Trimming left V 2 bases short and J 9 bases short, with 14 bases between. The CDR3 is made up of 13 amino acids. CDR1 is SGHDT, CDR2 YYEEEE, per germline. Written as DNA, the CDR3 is TGTGCCAGCAGCTTAAGGGGGTGGACCCGCTACACCTTC. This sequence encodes CASSLRGWTRYTF.

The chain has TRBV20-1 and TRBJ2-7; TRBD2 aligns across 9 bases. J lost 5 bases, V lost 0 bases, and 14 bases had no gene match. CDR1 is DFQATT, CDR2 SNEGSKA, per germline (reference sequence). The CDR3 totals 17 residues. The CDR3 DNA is TGCAGTGCTAGAGATCGTCGCGGGAGGGCCTCTCGGGACGAGCAGTACTTC. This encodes CSARDRRGRASRDEQYF.

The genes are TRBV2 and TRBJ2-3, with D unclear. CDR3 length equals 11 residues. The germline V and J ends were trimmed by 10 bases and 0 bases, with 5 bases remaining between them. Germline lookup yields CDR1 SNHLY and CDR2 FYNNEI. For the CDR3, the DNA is TGTGCCATCGACAGCACAGATACGCAGTATTTT. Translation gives CAIDSTDTQYF.

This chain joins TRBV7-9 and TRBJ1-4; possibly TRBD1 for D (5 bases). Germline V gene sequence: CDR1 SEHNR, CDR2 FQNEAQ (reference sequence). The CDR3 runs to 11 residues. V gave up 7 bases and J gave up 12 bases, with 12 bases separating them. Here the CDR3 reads CASTEGGELFF. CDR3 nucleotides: TGTGCCAGCACCGAGGGAGGGGAACTGTTTTTT.

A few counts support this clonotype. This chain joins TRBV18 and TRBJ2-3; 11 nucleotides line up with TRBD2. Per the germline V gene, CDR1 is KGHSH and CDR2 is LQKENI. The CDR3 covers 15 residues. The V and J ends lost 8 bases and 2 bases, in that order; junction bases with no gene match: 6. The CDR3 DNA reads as TGTGCCAGCAGGGGACTAGCGGAATTCACAGATACGCAGTATTTT. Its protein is CASRGLAEFTDTQYF.

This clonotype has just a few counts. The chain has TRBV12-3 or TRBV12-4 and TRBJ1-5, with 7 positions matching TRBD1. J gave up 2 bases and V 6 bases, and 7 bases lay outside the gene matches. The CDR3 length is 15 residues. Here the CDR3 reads CASSLYRGRNQPQHF. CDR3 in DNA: TGTGCCAGCAGCCTATACAGGGGTCGCAATCAGCCCCAGCATTTT.

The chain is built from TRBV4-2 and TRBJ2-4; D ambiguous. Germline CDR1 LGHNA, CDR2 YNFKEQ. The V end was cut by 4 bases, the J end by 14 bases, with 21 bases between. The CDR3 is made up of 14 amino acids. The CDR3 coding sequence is TGTGCCAGCAGCCTCATAATACCGACGGCTCTAGAGTACTTC. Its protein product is CASSLIIPTALEYF.

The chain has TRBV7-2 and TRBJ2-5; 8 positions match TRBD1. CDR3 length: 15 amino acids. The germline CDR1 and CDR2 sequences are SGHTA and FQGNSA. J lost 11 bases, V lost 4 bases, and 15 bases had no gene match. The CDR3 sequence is CASSSGTGRYNEQYF. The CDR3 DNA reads TGTGCCAGCAGCTCCGGGACAGGCCGTTACAATGAGCAGTACTTC.

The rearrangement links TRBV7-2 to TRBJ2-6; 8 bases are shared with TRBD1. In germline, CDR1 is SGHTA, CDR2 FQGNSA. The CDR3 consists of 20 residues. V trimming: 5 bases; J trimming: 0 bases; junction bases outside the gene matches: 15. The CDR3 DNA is TGTGCCAGCAGCCAGAGGACAGGGACATCTCTTGGCTCTGGGGCCAACGTCCTGACTTTC. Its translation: CASSQRTGTSLGSGANVLTF.

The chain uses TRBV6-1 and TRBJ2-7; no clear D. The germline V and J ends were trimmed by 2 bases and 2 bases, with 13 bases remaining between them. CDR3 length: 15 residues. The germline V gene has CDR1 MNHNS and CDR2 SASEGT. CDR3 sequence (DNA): TGTGCCAGCAGTGAAAGGCAGAGCATGGCCTACGAGCAGTACTTC. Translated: CASSERQSMAYEQYF.

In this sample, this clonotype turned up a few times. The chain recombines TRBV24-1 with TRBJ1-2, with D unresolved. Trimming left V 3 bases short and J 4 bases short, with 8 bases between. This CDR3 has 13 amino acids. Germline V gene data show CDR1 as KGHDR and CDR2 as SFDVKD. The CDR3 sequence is CATSDGWGYGYTF. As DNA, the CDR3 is TGTGCCACCAGTGATGGCTGGGGCTATGGCTACACCTTC.

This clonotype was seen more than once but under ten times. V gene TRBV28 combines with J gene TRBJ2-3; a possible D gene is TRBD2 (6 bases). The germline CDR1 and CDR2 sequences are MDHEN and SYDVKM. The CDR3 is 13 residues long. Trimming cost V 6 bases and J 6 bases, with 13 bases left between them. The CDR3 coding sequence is TGTGCCAGCAGCTCTGCCCGGGGGGATACGCAGTATTTT. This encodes CASSSARGDTQYF.

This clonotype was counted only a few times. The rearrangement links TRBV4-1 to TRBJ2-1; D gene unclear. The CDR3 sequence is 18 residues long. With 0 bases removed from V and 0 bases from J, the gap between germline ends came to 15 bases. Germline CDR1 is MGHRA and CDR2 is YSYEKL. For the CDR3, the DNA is TGCGCCAGCAGCCAAGATCGGAGCACACCGAGCTCCTACAATGAGCAGTTCTTC. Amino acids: CASSQDRSTPSSYNEQFF.

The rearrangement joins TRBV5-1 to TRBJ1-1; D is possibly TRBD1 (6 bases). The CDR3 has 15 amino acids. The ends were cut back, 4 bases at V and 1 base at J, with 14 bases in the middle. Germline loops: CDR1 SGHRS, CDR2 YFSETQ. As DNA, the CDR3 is TGCGCCAGCAGCCCCCCGGCGGGGGCGAACACTGAAGCTTTCTTT. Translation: CASSPPAGANTEAFF.